This TCR beta chain emerged from a study of identical twins. Via MiXCR, TCRdb re-called the 5' RACE reads, giving one row per CDR3 protein. The sample holds some 790,000 distinct CDR3 sequences, roughly 18% seen once. This clonotype was counted a few times. What it binds is unknown. CDR3 length: 13 amino acids. The V segment lost 5 bases and the J segment 6 bases; nucleotides outside the gene matches: 5. Study outcomes and limitations: Sharing of beta out-of-frame sequences by twins showed a weaker excess.

These data were also reused for a study on T cells expressing NK-cell markers.

This sequence joins TRBV12-3 or TRBV12-4 and TRBJ1-1, with 8 bases aligning to TRBD1. This receptor was obtained from a young woman in good health. The sample consisted of PBMCs. In nucleotides, the CDR3 is TGTGCCAGCAGTCAAGGACAGGGCGCTGAAGCTTTCTTT. Its protein is CASSQGQGAEAFF.